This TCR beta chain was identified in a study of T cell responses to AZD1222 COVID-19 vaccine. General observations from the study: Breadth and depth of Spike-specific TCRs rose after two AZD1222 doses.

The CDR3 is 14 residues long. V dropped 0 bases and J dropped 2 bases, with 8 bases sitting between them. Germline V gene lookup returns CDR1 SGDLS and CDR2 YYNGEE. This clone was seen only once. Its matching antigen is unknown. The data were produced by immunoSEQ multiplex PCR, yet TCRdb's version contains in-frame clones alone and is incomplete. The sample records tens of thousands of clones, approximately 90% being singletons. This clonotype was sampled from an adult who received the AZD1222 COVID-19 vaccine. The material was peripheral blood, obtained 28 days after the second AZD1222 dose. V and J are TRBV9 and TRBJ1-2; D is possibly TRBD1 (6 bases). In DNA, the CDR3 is TGTGCCAGCAGCGTAGGTACAGGGAACTATGGCTACACCTTC. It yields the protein CASSVGTGNYGYTF.